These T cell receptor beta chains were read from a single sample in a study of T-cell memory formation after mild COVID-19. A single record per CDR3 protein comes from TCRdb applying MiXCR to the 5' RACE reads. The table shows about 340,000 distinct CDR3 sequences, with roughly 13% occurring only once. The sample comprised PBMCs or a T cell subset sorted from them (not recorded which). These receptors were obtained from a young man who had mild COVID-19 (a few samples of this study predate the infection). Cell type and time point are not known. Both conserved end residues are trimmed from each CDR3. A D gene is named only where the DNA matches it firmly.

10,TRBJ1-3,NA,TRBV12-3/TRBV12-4,ASTTEGGTIY
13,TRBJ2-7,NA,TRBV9,ASSVGQGLTYEQY
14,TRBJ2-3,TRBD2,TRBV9,ASSVDGGARTDTQY
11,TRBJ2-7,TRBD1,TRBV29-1,SGGTGGGYEQY
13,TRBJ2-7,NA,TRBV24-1,ATPGAVGTTYEQY
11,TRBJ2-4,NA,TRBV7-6,ASSSGGLSIQY
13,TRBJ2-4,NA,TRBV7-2,ASSYFRGRGNIQY
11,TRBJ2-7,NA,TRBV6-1,ASSEAGLYEQY
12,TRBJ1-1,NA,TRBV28,ASSLLGLVTEAF
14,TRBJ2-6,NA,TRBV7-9,ASSPRRSSGANVLT
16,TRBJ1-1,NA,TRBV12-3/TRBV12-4,ASSAQGRGVLMNTEAF
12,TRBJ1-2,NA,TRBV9,ASSVAVGLYGYT
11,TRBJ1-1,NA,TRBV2,ASRGWVAGEAF
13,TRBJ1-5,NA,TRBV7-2,ASSLLSGAGQPQH
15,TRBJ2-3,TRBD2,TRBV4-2,ASSQLPSGGDTDTQY
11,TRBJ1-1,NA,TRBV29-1,SVLDAIFTEAF
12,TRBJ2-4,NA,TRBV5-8,ASSLWGMGNIQY
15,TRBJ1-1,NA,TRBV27,ASSPFGVGLMNTEAF
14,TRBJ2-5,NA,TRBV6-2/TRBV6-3,ASSFSLTGREETQY
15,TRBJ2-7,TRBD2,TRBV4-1,ASSQGKLSSGNYEQY
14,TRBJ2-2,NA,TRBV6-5,ASSYLGPPNTGELF
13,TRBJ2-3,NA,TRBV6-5,ASSYGLGSTDTQY
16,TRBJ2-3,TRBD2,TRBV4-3,ASSQSSWSAAGTDTQY
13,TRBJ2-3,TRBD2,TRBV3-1,ASSYRLAEADTQY
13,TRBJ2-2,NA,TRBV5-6,ASSLTDGGNGELF
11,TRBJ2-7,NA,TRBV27,ASSFTVVGEQY
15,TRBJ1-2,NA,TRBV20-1,SARVMDSNLANYGYT
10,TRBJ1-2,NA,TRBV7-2,ASSRVGAGYT
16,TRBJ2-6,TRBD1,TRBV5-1,ASSLVGQVLSGANVLT
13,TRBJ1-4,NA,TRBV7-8,ASREGVAWSGKLF
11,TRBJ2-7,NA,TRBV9,ASSVAVNYEQY
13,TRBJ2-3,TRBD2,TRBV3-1,ASSLLGGGEDTQY
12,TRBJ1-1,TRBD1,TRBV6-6,ASSRQGIGTEAF
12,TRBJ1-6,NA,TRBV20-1,SARRGSTQTPLH
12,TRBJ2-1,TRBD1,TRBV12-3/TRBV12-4,ASSPTGQYNEQF
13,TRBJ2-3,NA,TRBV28,ASSFRGLATDTQY
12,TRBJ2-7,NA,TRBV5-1,ASSLGMGSYEQY
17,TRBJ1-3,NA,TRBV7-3,ASSLGPPDPTGSGNTIY
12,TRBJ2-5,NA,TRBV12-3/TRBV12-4,ASSLVPSSETQY
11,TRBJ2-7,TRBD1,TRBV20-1,SAWTGKSYEQY
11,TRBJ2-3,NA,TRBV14,ASSLPGAVTQY
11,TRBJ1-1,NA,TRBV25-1,ASSEGSGGFAF